Below, 19 T cell receptor beta chains from the same sample are listed, as sequenced in a study of spatial heterogeneity in lung cancer. TCRdb used MiXCR to reprocess the 5' RACE reads, holding one entry per CDR3 protein. The sample yields 20,000 to 30,000 distinct CDR3 sequences, around 9.7% seen once. As to time point: blood at routine non-recurrence follow-up after resection. The source was PBMCs, collected at follow-up. Source of these receptors: a male donor with early-stage non-small cell lung cancer.

Worth noting for this clonotype: One end of the junction fails to match germline, which may point to a read error. This chain connects TRBV2 to TRBJ2-5, with D perhaps matching TRBD1 (5 bases). Germline V CDR1 and CDR2: SNHLY, FYNNEI. This CDR3 contains 13 residues. The CDR3 reads CVSTGQSQETQYF. The CDR3 DNA follows: TGTGTCAGCACAGGACAATCCCAAGAGACCCAGTACTTC.

About this clonotype itself: The junction differs from germline at one of its ends, possibly a read error. The chain carries TRBV11-2 and TRBJ2-5; 8 bases are shared with TRBD2. The CDR3 is 14 amino acids. CDR1 and CDR2 from the germline V gene are SGHAT and FQNNGV. The CDR3 DNA reads TGTGCCACAGCCAGCGGGGGCTTCCAAGTGACCCAGTACTTC. Translated: CATASGGFQVTQYF.

This clonotype was seen repeatedly, ten times or more. J is TRBJ1-2 and V is TRBV28; TRBD1 matches 7 bases. Germline lookup yields CDR1 MDHEN and CDR2 SYDVKM. V was pared by 1 base and J by 2 bases, with 1 base of the junction left unmatched. This CDR3 spans 14 amino acids. The CDR3: CASSLLGQNYGYTF. The CDR3 region has the DNA TGTGCCAGCAGTTTATTGGGACAGAACTATGGCTACACCTTC.

This clonotype was detected only a few times. The chain employs TRBV18 and TRBJ2-5, with D possibly TRBD1 on 8 matching bases. Germline V gives CDR1 KGHSH, CDR2 LQKENI. V was shortened by 5 bases and J by 5 bases, with 15 bases between the two germline ends. This CDR3 is built from 14 residues. CDR3 in DNA: TGTGCCAGCTCATCGGACAGGGAGGGGGAGACCCAGTACTTC. Translating gives CASSSDREGETQYF.

This clonotype was counted at least ten times. The chain combines TRBV20-1 with TRBJ2-6, with 8 bases lining up with TRBD2. The CDR3 is 16 residues long. The junction had 6 bases not matched to a gene; V was cut back by 5 bases and J by 0 bases. CDR1 is DFQATT and CDR2 is SNEGSKA in the germline V gene (reference sequence). Written as DNA, the CDR3 is TGCAGTGCTGATCTGGCGGGGGGCTCTGGGGCCAACGTCCTGACTTTC. Its translation: CSADLAGGSGANVLTF.

This clonotype has ten or more counts. The chain links TRBV24-1 to TRBJ2-3; tentatively, D is TRBD1 (6 bases). Trimming left V 0 bases short and J 5 bases short, with 11 bases between. In germline, CDR1 is KGHDR, CDR2 SFDVKD. This CDR3 contains 15 residues. Here the CDR3 reads CATSDLNREKDTQYF. In DNA form, the CDR3 reads TGTGCCACCAGTGATTTGAACAGGGAGAAAGATACGCAGTATTTT.

This clonotype came up many times. The chain has TRBV28 and TRBJ2-5; D is unclear. CDR3 length: 12 amino acids. From germline, CDR1 is MDHEN and CDR2 SYDVKM. With 10 bases removed from V and 1 base from J, the gap between germline ends came to 10 bases. CDR3 amino acids: CATLGFQETQYF. The DNA for the CDR3 is TGTGCCACCCTCGGTTTCCAAGAGACCCAGTACTTC.

This clonotype has at least ten counts. The gene calls are TRBV29-1 and TRBJ1-2; tentative D call: TRBD1 (6 bases). The CDR3 length is 15 residues. The V and J ends lost 4 bases and 1 base respectively, with 16 bases between them. CDR1 SQVTM and CDR2 ANQGSEA come from the germline V gene. The CDR3 DNA follows: TGCAGCGTTGCCGGGTCGGGGGCTTATAACTATGGCTACACCTTC. Translation: CSVAGSGAYNYGYTF.

This clonotype was observed a handful of times. The rearrangement links TRBV28 to TRBJ2-2; no clear D. Trimming took 3 bases from V and 0 from J, leaving 8 bases between them. Germline loops: CDR1 MDHEN, CDR2 SYDVKM. CDR3 length equals 15 residues. The CDR3 DNA follows: TGTGCCAGCAGTTTGGGATATACGAACACCGGGGAGCTGTTTTTT. The encoded protein is CASSLGYTNTGELFF.

This clonotype occurred many times. The gene calls are TRBV6-2 or TRBV6-3 and TRBJ2-1, with 7 bases matching TRBD1. The CDR3 covers 13 residues. Trimming at V came to 6 bases and at J to 5 bases, leaving 4 bases not matched to a gene. Germline CDR1 MNHEY, CDR2 SVGEGT. CDR3 region: CASSSQGDNEQFF. In DNA form, the CDR3 reads TGTGCCAGCAGCTCTCAGGGGGACAATGAGCAGTTCTTC.

This clonotype appeared many times. The genes are TRBV5-1 and TRBJ2-1; 11 bases map to TRBD2. J gave up 2 bases and V 7 bases, and 5 bases lay outside the gene matches. Germline V gene lookup returns CDR1 SGHRS and CDR2 YFSETQ. There are 15 residues in the CDR3. The CDR3 loop is CASGLTSGTYNEQFF. CDR3 coding DNA: TGCGCCAGCGGTTTGACTAGCGGGACCTACAATGAGCAGTTCTTC.

This clonotype has a handful of counts. This chain joins TRBV13 and TRBJ1-1; D uncertain. The CDR3 length is 15 residues. Germline V lookup: CDR1 PRHDT, CDR2 FYEKMQ (reference sequence). Trimming took off 2 bases at V and 1 base at J, with 11 bases between the two ends. CDR3 DNA: TGTGCCAGCAGCTTAACGTCGAATGAGAACACTGAAGCTTTCTTT. It is translated as CASSLTSNENTEAFF.

The rearrangement links TRBV4-2 to TRBJ2-2; 13 bases map to TRBD2. The V gene end was trimmed by 4 bases and the J gene end by 5 bases; junction bases not matched to a gene: 4. Germline values: CDR1 LGHNA, CDR2 YNFKEQ. This CDR3 is 16 amino acids long. The CDR3 spells CASSRTSGGWTGELFF. DNA of the CDR3: TGTGCCAGCAGCCGGACTAGCGGGGGCTGGACCGGGGAGCTGTTTTTT.

This clonotype was found a few times. The CDR3 is CASSYGTRDGQYF. For the CDR3, the DNA is TGTGCCAGCAGTTACGGGACCCGCGACGGGCAGTACTTC. This rearrangement joins TRBV6-6 to TRBJ2-7, with D perhaps matching TRBD1 or TRBD2 (5 bases each). V was pared by 2 bases and J by 9 bases, with 14 bases between. CDR1 and CDR2 (germline): MNHNY, SVGAGI (reference sequence). CDR3 length: 13 residues.

There are a few counts of this clonotype. CDR3 DNA sequence: TGCAGCCCCTTTCGGGTGAATCGGGTCAATGAGCAGTTCTTC. Amino acids: CSPFRVNRVNEQFF. The genes are TRBV29-1 and TRBJ2-1; no definite D call. Germline V gene data show CDR1 as SQVTM and CDR2 as ANQGSEA. V gave up 8 bases and J gave up 6 bases, with 20 bases separating them. The CDR3 extends over 14 amino acids.

As DNA, the CDR3 is TGTGCCAGCAGCCCTTGGGACAGAAACACTGAAGCTTTCTTT. Translating gives CASSPWDRNTEAFF. The rearrangement links TRBV3-1 to TRBJ1-1; 7 bases map to TRBD1. V dropped 4 bases and J dropped 2; count of bases not matched to a gene: 4. CDR3 length: 14 amino acids. The germline gives CDR1 LGHDT, CDR2 YNNKEL (reference sequence).

This clonotype has more than one count but fewer than ten. The V gene is TRBV6-2 or TRBV6-3, the J gene TRBJ2-3; 8 nucleotides match TRBD1. Germline lookup yields CDR1 MNHEY and CDR2 SVGEGT. CDR3 length: 16 residues. With 10 bases clipped from V and 0 bases from J, the junction kept 12 bases outside the gene matches. CDR3 bases: TGTGCCACGTCGAGGACAGGGCCCTCTAGCACAGATACGCAGTATTTT. Protein sequence: CATSRTGPSSTDTQYF.

The rearrangement joins TRBV2 to TRBJ2-5; the match to TRBD2 covers 8 bases. The germline CDR1 and CDR2 sequences are SNHLY and FYNNEI. The CDR3 contains 14 residues. With V trimmed by 0 bases and J by 7 bases, 4 bases remained unmatched. The CDR3, as DNA: TGTGCCAGCAGTGAAGCGCTTCGGGAGGGGACCCAGTACTTC. This encodes CASSEALREGTQYF.

In this sample, this clonotype turned up a few times. The chain is built from TRBV4-1 and TRBJ2-2, with D perhaps matching TRBD1 (5 bases). The V gene's germline CDR1 is MGHRA and CDR2 YSYEKL. CDR3 length equals 16 residues. The V end lost 0 bases, the J end lost 7 bases, and 15 bases lay between the germline ends. The CDR3 protein is CASSQDLRAGYGELFF. CDR3 coding DNA: TGCGCCAGCAGCCAAGATCTTCGGGCAGGGTACGGGGAGCTGTTTTTT.